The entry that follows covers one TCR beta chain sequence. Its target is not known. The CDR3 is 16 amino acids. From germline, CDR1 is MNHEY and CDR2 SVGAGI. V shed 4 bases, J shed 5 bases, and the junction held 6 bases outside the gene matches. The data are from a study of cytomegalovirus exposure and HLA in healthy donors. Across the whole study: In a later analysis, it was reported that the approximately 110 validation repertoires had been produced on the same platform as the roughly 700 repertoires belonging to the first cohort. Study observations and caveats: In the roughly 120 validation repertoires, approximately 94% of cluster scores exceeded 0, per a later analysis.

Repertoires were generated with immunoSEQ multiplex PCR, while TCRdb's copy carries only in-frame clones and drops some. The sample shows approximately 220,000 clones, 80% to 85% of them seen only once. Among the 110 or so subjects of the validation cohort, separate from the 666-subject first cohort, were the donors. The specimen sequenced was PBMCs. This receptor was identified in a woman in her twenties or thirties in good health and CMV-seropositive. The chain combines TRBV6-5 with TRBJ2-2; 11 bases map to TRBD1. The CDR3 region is CASSFSGTGGTGELFF. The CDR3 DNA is TGTGCCAGCAGTTTCTCCGGGACAGGGGGGACCGGGGAGCTGTTTTTT.